This T cell receptor beta chain was sequenced for a study of vaccination effects on CD4 cells after COVID-19. Ahead of sequencing, the ViraFEST assay grew antigen-specific CD4+ T cells using viral peptide pools. With 10 days of culture completed, CD4+ T cells were isolated. As their vaccination, participants received two doses of either BNT162b2 or mRNA-1273. Half-medium replacement with IL-2 medium occurred on days 3 and 7. Some clones are missing from TCRdb's copy, which holds only in-frame ones; the method was immunoSEQ multiplex PCR. In the table there are tens of thousands of clones, approximately 80% of which are singletons. As to this clone: Its antigen is not known.

Germline-derived CDR1 and CDR2 are SGHRS and YFSETQ. This CDR3 comprises 15 residues. V was clipped by 2 bases and J by 6 bases, with 15 bases between them. The rearrangement links TRBV5-1 to TRBJ1-5; tentative D call: TRBD1 (6 bases). The receptor's source is a human donor who received a COVID-19 vaccine. Some clones in this sample may be carry-over from other donors' samples. The sample in question was CD4+ T cells from PBMCs cultured with SARS-CoV-2 spike peptides, obtained after COVID-19 vaccination. CDR3 in DNA: TGCGCCAGCAGCTTAGCCGGACAGTTAGGTCAGCCCCAGCATTTT. Its protein is CASSLAGQLGQPQHF. The full variable domain, completed using reference TRBV5-1 and TRBJ1-5, is KAGVTQTPRYLIKTRGQQVTLSCSPISGHRSVSWYQQTPGQGLQFLFEYFSETQRNKGNFPGRFSGRQFSNSRSEMNVSTLELGDSALYLCASSLAGQLGQPQHFGDGTRLSIL.